This passage covers 28 T cell receptor beta chains from one sample sequenced in a study of OX40 agonist ivuxolimab in advanced cancers. Produced via immunoSEQ multiplex PCR; TCRdb's table is partial and in-frame only. The sample holds approximately 15,000 clones, roughly 87% seen once. Sequences were derived from CD4+ or CD8+ T cells sorted from blood, sampled in a trial of the OX40 agonist ivuxolimab. These receptors were collected from an adult with an advanced solid tumor such as melanoma, head and neck, liver or kidney cancer.

The V and J genes are TRBV29-1 and TRBJ2-7; no reliable D call. This CDR3 is built from 12 residues. Between the trimmed V and J ends, which lost 3 bases and 5 bases, there was a span of 11 bases. Germline CDR1 and CDR2: SQVTM and ANQGSEA. The CDR3 DNA reads as TGCAGCGTTGACCGCGGTGAGGACGAGCAGTACTTC. Residues: CSVDRGEDEQYF.

The rearrangement uses TRBV29-1 and TRBJ2-7; D may be TRBD2 (6 bases). The CDR3 covers 17 residues. Deletions cut 4 bases from V and 6 bases from J, with 28 bases between. Germline CDR1 and CDR2: SQVTM and ANQGSEA. The CDR3 loop is CSVGDFPTGPAEGEQYF. The CDR3 nucleotides read TGCAGCGTTGGGGACTTCCCCACCGGCCCCGCCGAGGGCGAGCAGTACTTC.

This clone was picked up one time. The rearrangement joins TRBV9 to TRBJ1-1, with D unclear. The CDR3 is 15 residues long. V was cut by 0 bases and J by 1 base, with 10 bases left in between. From germline, CDR1 is SGDLS and CDR2 YYNGEE. CDR3: CASSVGGQTNTEAFF. The CDR3, as DNA: TGTGCCAGCAGCGTAGGGGGTCAGACGAACACTGAAGCTTTCTTT.

This clone was found once. The V gene is TRBV7-6, the J gene TRBJ2-7; 8 positions agree with TRBD1. V dropped 4 bases and J dropped 2; count of bases not matched to a gene: 7. Germline loops: CDR1 SGHVS, CDR2 FNYEAQ. CDR3 length: 15 amino acids. CDR3 region: CASSWGTGGTYEQYF. CDR3 coding DNA: TGTGCCAGCAGCTGGGGTACAGGGGGTACCTACGAGCAGTACTTC. Full variable domain (rest looked up from reference TRBV7-6 and TRBJ2-7): GAGVSQSPRYKVTKRGQDVALRCDPISGHVSLYWYRQALGQGPEFLTYFNYEAQQDKSGLPNDRFSAERPEGSISTLTIQRTEQRDSAMYRCASSWGTGGTYEQYFGPGTRLTVT.

This chain uses TRBV6-5 with TRBJ2-2; 8 bases are shared with TRBD1. Germline V gene lookup returns CDR1 MNHEY and CDR2 SVGAGI. The CDR3 totals 14 residues. The V and J ends lost 2 bases and 6 bases, in that order; junction bases with no gene match: 2. CDR3 in amino acids: CASSYETGAGELFF. The CDR3 DNA sequence: TGTGCCAGCAGTTACGAGACAGGGGCCGGGGAGCTGTTTTTT.

V and J are TRBV9 and TRBJ2-1, with TRBD2 identical over 14 bases. The germline V gene encodes CDR1 SGDLS and CDR2 YYNGEE. The ends lost 6 bases at V and 7 bases at J; junction bases unmatched: 3. The CDR3 extends over 14 amino acids. The CDR3 loop is CASTGLAGGNEQFF. CDR3 nucleotides: TGTGCCAGCACTGGACTAGCGGGAGGAAATGAGCAGTTCTTC.

The rearrangement links TRBV27 to TRBJ1-1; D possibly corresponds to TRBD1 (6 bases). V dropped 3 bases and J dropped 6 bases, with 17 bases sitting between them. Germline lookup yields CDR1 MNHEY and CDR2 SMNVEV (reference sequence). The CDR3 is made up of 15 amino acids. CDR3 protein: CASSFNPPGHPEAFF. The CDR3 coding sequence is TGTGCCAGCAGTTTCAATCCACCGGGACACCCTGAAGCTTTCTTT.

This clone was observed a single time. V and J are TRBV7-2 and TRBJ1-6, with TRBD1 as a possible D gene (5 bases). V lost 2 bases and J 8 bases, leaving 19 bases between the germline ends. CDR3 size: 17 residues. The germline CDR1 and CDR2 sequences are SGHTA and FQGNSA. CDR3 region: CASSLFMRDPSDSPLHF. CDR3 DNA: TGTGCCAGCAGCTTATTTATGCGGGACCCATCGGATTCACCCCTCCACTTT.

The gene calls are TRBV7-9 and TRBJ2-2, with D hard to call. Deletions cut 2 bases from V and 6 bases from J, with 7 bases between. Germline V lookup: CDR1 SEHNR, CDR2 FQNEAQ (reference sequence). The CDR3 is made up of 13 amino acids. The CDR3 protein is CASSLSLSGELFF. CDR3 nucleotide sequence: TGTGCCAGCAGCTTAAGTCTCTCCGGGGAGCTGTTTTTT.

This clone was recorded a few times. This sequence joins TRBV5-1 and TRBJ2-5; D gene unclear. Germline V CDR1 and CDR2: SGHRS, YFSETQ. The length of the CDR3 is 13 residues. V gave up 4 bases and J gave up 5 bases, with 12 bases separating them. CDR3 protein: CASSLSVGETQYF. In nucleotides, the CDR3 is TGCGCCAGCAGCCTATCAGTTGGGGAGACCCAGTACTTC.

The chain carries TRBV19 and TRBJ2-7, with 7 bases that match TRBD1. Germline V CDR1 and CDR2: LNHDA, SQIVND (reference sequence). V trimming: 6 bases; J trimming: 7 bases; junction bases outside the gene matches: 12. There are 14 residues in the CDR3. The CDR3 DNA reads TGTGCCAGTAGCGACCGTGAGGGGGCGGATGAGCAGTACTTC. This encodes CASSDREGADEQYF.

The chain recombines TRBV28 with TRBJ2-3; D not certain. The CDR3 sequence is 13 residues long. The germline V and J ends were trimmed by 2 bases and 2 bases, with 5 bases remaining between them. The germline V gene encodes CDR1 MDHEN and CDR2 SYDVKM. As DNA, the CDR3 is TGTGCCAGCAGTTTACGTAACACAGATACGCAGTATTTT. It codes for CASSLRNTDTQYF.

Note on this clone: At the DNA level, this CDR3 is encoded by other sequences in the same sample as well. The V call is TRBV7-2, the J call TRBJ1-1; D unclear. Trimming took 5 bases from V and 5 from J, leaving 15 bases between them. This CDR3 spans 14 amino acids. Germline CDR1 reads SGHTA; CDR2 reads FQGNSA. The CDR3 reads CASSLTTLGTEAFF. The CDR3 bases are TGTGCCAGCAGCCTGACAACTCTGGGGACTGAAGCTTTCTTT.

The chain uses TRBV9 and TRBJ2-7; TRBD2 agrees at 9 bases. The length of the CDR3 is 15 residues. Trimming cost V 3 bases and J 2 bases; bases outside gene matches: 6. Germline V gives CDR1 SGDLS, CDR2 YYNGEE. The CDR3 sequence: CASSGGTSLTYEQYF. CDR3 nucleotides: TGTGCCAGCAGCGGCGGGACTAGCTTAACCTACGAGCAGTACTTC.

V usage is TRBV10-1 and J usage is TRBJ2-7; no firm D call. This CDR3 has 14 residues. CDR1 is WNHNN, CDR2 SYGVQD, per germline (reference sequence). Trimming shortened V by 6 bases and J by 5 bases, and 17 bases separated the two germline ends. This CDR3 reads CASSLDPSSHEQYF. For the CDR3, the DNA is TGCGCCAGCAGCCTTGATCCCTCGAGCCACGAGCAGTACTTC.

The chain has TRBV27 and TRBJ2-7, with a weak D call TRBD2 (5 bases). V lost 0 bases to trimming and J lost 6 bases, with 15 bases between them. The CDR3 consists of 15 residues. The germline gives CDR1 MNHEY, CDR2 SMNVEV (reference sequence). The CDR3 nucleotides are TGTGCCAGCAGTTTATCGTTGGGAGTTGAGGTCGAGCAGTACTTC. It yields the protein CASSLSLGVEVEQYF.

The chain uses TRBV7-2 and TRBJ2-5; perhaps TRBD1 as D (5 bases). The ends were cut back, 1 base at V and 0 bases at J, with 12 bases in the middle. Germline assignment: CDR1 SGHTA and CDR2 FQGNSA. The CDR3 runs to 16 residues. CDR3 sequence: CASSLGQNLYQETQYF. The CDR3 DNA reads as TGTGCCAGCAGCTTAGGACAGAATTTGTACCAAGAGACCCAGTACTTC.

This clone was counted between two and nine times. The DNA of the CDR3 is TGTGCCAGCAGTTTTTCAGGGGGCGCCGGAAACACCATATATTTT. Its protein product is CASSFSGGAGNTIYF. The V gene is TRBV28, the J gene TRBJ1-3; the match to TRBD1 covers 8 bases. CDR3 length equals 15 residues. Trimming cost V 3 bases and J 4 bases; bases outside gene matches: 5. Germline V lookup: CDR1 MDHEN, CDR2 SYDVKM.

This rearrangement joins TRBV7-9 to TRBJ1-4; D unresolved. Per germline, CDR1 SEHNR and CDR2 FQNEAQ (reference sequence). The germline V and J ends were trimmed by 7 bases and 3 bases, with 12 bases remaining between them. The CDR3 sequence is 14 residues long. The CDR3 sequence: CASTLGRANEKLFF. Written as DNA, the CDR3 is TGTGCCAGCACCCTAGGACGGGCTAATGAAAAACTGTTTTTT.

The chain employs TRBV7-9 and TRBJ1-1, with 7 bases matching TRBD1. Germline V lookup: CDR1 SEHNR, CDR2 FQNEAQ (reference sequence). The V segment lost 11 bases and the J segment 3 bases; nucleotides outside the gene matches: 6. CDR3 length: 12 residues. This CDR3 is CASGQAYTEAFF. The CDR3 region has the DNA TGTGCCTCCGGACAGGCCTACACTGAAGCTTTCTTT. The variable domain in full, completed from reference TRBV7-9 and TRBJ1-1, reads DTGVSQNPRHKITKRGQNVTFRCDPISEHNRLYWYRQTLGQGPEFLTYFQNEAQLEKSRLLSDRFSAERPKGSFSTLEIQRTEQGDSAMYLCASGQAYTEAFFGQGTRLTVV.

This clone was observed once. The V and J genes are TRBV6-5 and TRBJ2-7; a possible D gene is TRBD2 (5 bases). Germline CDR1 is MNHEY and CDR2 is SVGAGI. V lost 8 bases and J 7 bases, leaving 12 bases between the germline ends. The CDR3 sequence is 11 residues long. The CDR3 loop reads CASARSGEQYF. CDR3 in DNA: TGTGCCAGCGCCAGATCGGGGGAGCAGTACTTC.

The V and J genes are TRBV9 and TRBJ1-3; the D gene is possibly TRBD1 (5 bases). In germline, CDR1 is SGDLS, CDR2 YYNGEE. V lost 0 bases, J lost 0 bases, and 19 bases lay in between. There are 19 residues in the CDR3. The CDR3 nucleotides read TGTGCCAGCAGCGTAGATCCCGAGGGCAGGGTCCCCTCTGGAAACACCATATATTTT. This gives the protein CASSVDPEGRVPSGNTIYF.

The chain uses TRBV27 and TRBJ1-1; 8 bases align to TRBD1. The germline CDR1 and CDR2 sequences are MNHEY and SMNVEV (reference sequence). This CDR3 is built from 14 residues. V shed 5 bases, J shed 4 bases, and the junction held 6 bases outside the gene matches. CDR3 in amino acids: CASSPQDRVTEAFF. CDR3 coding DNA: TGTGCCAGCAGTCCCCAGGACAGGGTCACTGAAGCTTTCTTT.

The chain links TRBV29-1 to TRBJ2-7; D remains unclear. This CDR3 has 17 amino acids. Trimming cost V 3 bases and J 0 bases, with 21 bases left between them. Germline-derived CDR1 and CDR2 are SQVTM and ANQGSEA. In DNA form, the CDR3 reads TGCAGCGTTGAGCCCCCCCTTTACAGTTTCCACTCCTACGAGCAGTACTTC. Its translation: CSVEPPLYSFHSYEQYF.

V and J are TRBV28 and TRBJ1-3, with a weak D call TRBD1 (5 bases). CDR3 length: 15 residues. Trimming stripped 5 bases from V and 5 bases from J, with 16 bases between. Per germline, CDR1 MDHEN and CDR2 SYDVKM. The CDR3 nucleotides read TGTGCCAGCAGTCCACTGGGGGAGGAACGAAACACCATATATTTT. The encoded protein is CASSPLGEERNTIYF.

The chain joins TRBV9 to TRBJ2-7; D remains unclear. The ends were cut back, 4 bases at V and 2 bases at J, with 7 bases in the middle. The germline gives CDR1 SGDLS, CDR2 YYNGEE. The length of the CDR3 is 12 residues. The CDR3 sequence is CASSLYPYEQYF. CDR3 nucleotide sequence: TGTGCCAGCAGCCTGTACCCCTACGAGCAGTACTTC.

The chain joins TRBV5-6 to TRBJ2-5, with D perhaps matching TRBD1 (7 bases). Trimming removed 5 bases at V and 2 bases at J, with 16 bases between. Germline values: CDR1 SGHDT, CDR2 YYEEEE. The CDR3 sequence is 15 residues long. The CDR3 loop is CASSIPQGRQETQYF. CDR3 bases: TGTGCCAGCAGTATCCCACAGGGGAGGCAAGAGACCCAGTACTTC.

The CDR3 nucleotides read TGTGCCAGCAGCGTAGGTGTGCGGGGGCGGGAGGATGTTGGGACCCAGTACTTC. Protein: CASSVGVRGREDVGTQYF. The genes are TRBV9 and TRBJ2-5; 8 bases fit TRBD2. Per the germline V gene, CDR1 is SGDLS and CDR2 is YYNGEE. This CDR3 contains 18 residues. V trimming: 0 bases; J trimming: 7 bases; junction bases outside the gene matches: 17.